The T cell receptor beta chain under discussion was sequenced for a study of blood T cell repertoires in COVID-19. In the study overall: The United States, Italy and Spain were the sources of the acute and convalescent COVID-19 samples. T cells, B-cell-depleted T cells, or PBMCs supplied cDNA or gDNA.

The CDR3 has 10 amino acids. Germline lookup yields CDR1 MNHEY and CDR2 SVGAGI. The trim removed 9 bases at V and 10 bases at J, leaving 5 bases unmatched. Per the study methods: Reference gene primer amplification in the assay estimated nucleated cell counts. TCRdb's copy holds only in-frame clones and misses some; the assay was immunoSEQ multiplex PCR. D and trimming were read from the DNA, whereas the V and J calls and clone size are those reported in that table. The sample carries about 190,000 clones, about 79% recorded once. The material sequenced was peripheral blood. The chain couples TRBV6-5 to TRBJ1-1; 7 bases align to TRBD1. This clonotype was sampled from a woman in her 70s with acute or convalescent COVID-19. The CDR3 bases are TGTGCCAGTAGACAGGGCCGAGCTTTCTTT. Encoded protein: CASRQGRAFF.